The sequence of this T cell receptor (beta chain) was determined in a study of radiation and T cells in renal cell carcinoma (TCRdb year 2020). Broadly, across the study: In total, approximately 53 samples underwent TCR beta sequencing: roughly 26 tumors plus 27 peripheral blood samples. Across all 50 or so samples, several million unique CDR3 nucleotide sequences, encoding 2,658,974 unique CDR3 amino acid sequences, were identified. The last blood draw happened 4 weeks after radiation, timed to coincide with nephrectomy. Summary of the overall study and its limitations: No pretreatment tumor biopsies were available, so the baseline intratumoral presence of clonotypes could not be determined. Top tumor clonotypes rose in blood from baseline to 2 weeks post-radiation, then contracted by 4 weeks, suggesting transient expansion of tumor-resident clones. Changes in the blood repertoire were not tracked past 4 weeks after treatment. The single-armed trial design could not address effects of radiation dose or scheduling on the TCR repertoire.

This specimen's time point label, per the study, means: blood 4 weeks post-SBRT, at nephrectomy. The treatment or condition label of this sample denotes: 15 Gy SBRT to primary tumor, nephrectomy 4 weeks later. Samples came from a clinical trial, in which primary renal cell carcinomas received 15 Gy stereotactic body radiation therapy followed by nephrectomy 4 weeks later. To follow tumor-enriched clonotypes, serial peripheral blood was collected from radiation-treated patients at baseline and at 2 weeks and 4 weeks after SBRT. Renal cell carcinoma with clear cell pathology was present in all patients. The QIAamp DNA Blood Mini Kit (Qiagen) was used to prepare genomic DNA for TCR sequencing. Only samples passing all quality control checks were included in the analyses. For this chain, trimming is 2 bases at the V end and 7 bases at the J end, and the number of junction bases without a gene match is 12. Sequences KGHSH (CDR1) and LQKENI (CDR2) are obtained from the germline V gene. The CDR3 holds 16 amino acids from the cysteine to the phenylalanine. Just CDR3 DNA is preserved here, 48 bases in frame from base 1.

This clone was picked up one time. What antigen it recognizes has not been identified. Per-base qualities were not stored, and no clone one base away is much larger. The immunoSEQ kit was used, according to the manufacturer's recommendations, to generate TCR beta libraries from genomic DNA. To prepare libraries, a first multiplex PCR with proprietary primers was run, followed by a second PCR that added unique barcodes, and a bead cleanup was done after each round. Each sample batch included a kit-provided positive control reaction and a negative control reaction. The final libraries were assessed on an Agilent 4200 TapeStation D1000 ScreenTape, pooled by volume, and quantified by qPCR. Sequencing was performed on an Illumina NextSeq500 using a MidOutput 150-cycle cartridge, with 156 Read1 cycles, 15 Index1 cycles, and the kit custom primers. The pooled library was loaded at 1.0 pM, and roughly 20% PhiX control was spiked in. Processing in the source paper ran as follows. The vendor-processed data were analyzed in R, and a clonotype was defined as all T cells that share the same CDR3 nucleotide sequence. In the clone abundance analyses, frequencies were normalized to the 10,000 most abundant clones in each sample. Before analysis, public T cell clones were removed, and these numbered fewer than six per sample on average. Tumor-enriched clonotypes and baseline blood-enriched clonotypes were defined as those with an abundance difference of at least 32-fold between compartments. A beta-binomial differential abundance model was applied to find clonotypes that expanded or contracted between blood time points. The Baroni-Urbani and Buser coefficient was used to measure tumor-blood repertoire similarity, and groups were compared with two-tailed Wilcoxon tests in R. This is the immuneACCESS table as TCRdb keeps it, with only in-frame sequences that have V and J called. A part of the clones is gone; compared with another copy, unresolved V genes explain less than half, and the rest is unexplained. The V and J calls and clone size come from that table; D and trimming were worked out from the DNA. The sample table records some 30,000 clones; 81% of these occur just once. The top ten clones comprise roughly a third of the sample.

The TCR originated in a man between 60 and 70 years old with renal cell carcinoma. Sequencing was performed on blood, taken from a patient whose treatment included radiotherapy and nephrectomy. The chain links TRBV18 with TRBJ2-7; 9 nucleotides in the junction match TRBD2. CDR3 reads: CASSPVVVAGAGEQYF. The DNA is TGTGCCAGCTCACCAGTGGTTGTAGCGGGAGCGGGGGAGCAGTACTTC. This CDR3, with the reference TRBV18 and TRBJ2-7 proteins standing in past its ends, gives the full variable domain NAGVMQNPRHLVRRRGQEARLRCSPMKGHSHVYWYRQLPEEGLKFMVYLQKENIIDESGMPKERFSAEFPKEGPSILRIQQVVRGDSAAYFCASSPVVVAGAGEQYFGPGTRLTVT.